The T cell receptor (beta chain) under discussion was sequenced for a study of blood T cell repertoires in COVID-19 (TCRdb year 2020). About the study as a whole: Samples covering the acute and convalescent phases of COVID-19 were provided by collaborators in the United States, Italy and Spain. The prospective study material was composed of cDNA or gDNA derived from T cells, B-cell-depleted T cells, or PBMCs. The dataset comprised deeply sampled blood TCRbeta repertoires from subjects exposed to, actively infected with, or recovered from COVID-19. The repertoires were released in a freely available public database intended as a resource for research on the immune response to SARS-CoV-2. The samples were drawn from two sources: the first 160 participants of the ongoing ImmuneRACE study, and 1,254 subjects contributed by 6 global collaborators. Nearly every sample came with metadata listing a de-identified subject ID, COVID-19 status, age in years and sex. Where available, HLA class I and class II types were taken from metadata supplied by the sample provider and were not determined by assay-based typing. What the study reported, not specific to this receptor: The amount of clinical and demographic metadata varied by source and participant and was provided uncurated.

Concerning this clone: Its antigen remains unidentified. Base quality data are lacking; no much larger clone is found one base away.

TCRbeta CDR3 regions were amplified from genomic DNA by means of the immunoSEQ Assay, a bias-controlled multiplex PCR. The paper's data handling went like this. Within the assay, amplification of reference gene primers was used to estimate how many nucleated cells each sample contained. Sequence reads were collapsed and filtered to measure the absolute abundance of every unique TCRbeta CDR3 rearrangement. For each sample, productive Simpson clonality was calculated as the square root of Simpson's diversity index across productive rearrangements. TCRdb holds this immuneACCESS table with in-frame rearrangements only. Some clones are missing; in checked studies, unresolved V genes explain under half, and the rest has no known cause. Clonal size and the V and J genes are those of that table, whereas D and trimming came from the DNA. This sample holds some 200,000 clones; 80% to 90% were observed only once. About 3.3% of the sample is held by the ten biggest clonotypes.

The V end loses 5 bases and the J end loses 3 bases, and a stretch of 11 bases separates them. The CDR3 covers 14 residues, taking in both the cysteine and the phenylalanine. The retained sequence is limited to the CDR3, 42 bases, with the frame set at the first base. CDR1 and CDR2, per the germline V gene, are MNHEY and SVGEGT. Enrolling through a virtual design, the prospective study's participants ranged in age from roughly 18 to 90 years and lived across 24 United States geographic areas. In the prospective study, participants were assigned to cohorts based on the clinical history participants reported in a screening survey and a study questionnaire. Mobile phlebotomists in the prospective study collected whole blood, serum and a nasopharyngeal or oropharyngeal swab from every participant. Participants in the prospective study had the option to provide additional blood draws and questionnaires over a 2-month period. Blood samples from the prospective study were shipped frozen or at room temperature prior to DNA extraction.

The clonotype originates from a woman between 18 and 29 years old in a cohort exposed to, infected with or recovered from COVID-19 (not recorded which). The receptor chain draws on TRBV6-2 or TRBV6-3 and TRBJ1-5; TRBD1 is a possible D gene, resting on 6 matching bases. The sequenced sample was PBMCs or T cells enriched from blood (not recorded which). The CDR3 is CASSTGHYNQPQHF. The nucleotides read TGTGCCAGCAGTACGGGACATTACAATCAGCCCCAGCATTTT.